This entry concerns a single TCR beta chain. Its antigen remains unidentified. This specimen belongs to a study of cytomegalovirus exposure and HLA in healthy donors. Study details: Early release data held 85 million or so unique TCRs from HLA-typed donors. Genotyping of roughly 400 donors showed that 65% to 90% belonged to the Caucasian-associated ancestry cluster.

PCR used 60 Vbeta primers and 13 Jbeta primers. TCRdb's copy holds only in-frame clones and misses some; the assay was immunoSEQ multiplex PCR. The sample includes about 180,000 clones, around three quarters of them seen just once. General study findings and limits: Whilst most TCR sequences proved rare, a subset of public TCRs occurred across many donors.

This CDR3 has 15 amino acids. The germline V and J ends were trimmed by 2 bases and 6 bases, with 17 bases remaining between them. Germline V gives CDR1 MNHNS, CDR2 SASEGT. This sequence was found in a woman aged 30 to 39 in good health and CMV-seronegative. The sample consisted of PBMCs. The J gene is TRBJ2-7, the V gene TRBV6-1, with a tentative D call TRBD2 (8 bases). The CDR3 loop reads CASSETGGGWGEQYF. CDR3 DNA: TGTGCCAGCAGTGAAACGGGAGGGGGCTGGGGCGAGCAGTACTTC.